The source of this T cell receptor beta chain is a study of siplizumab effects on memory and regulatory T cells. The CDR3 has 15 residues. Germline CDR1 and CDR2: MNHEY and SVGAGI. Germline trimming cut 6 bases from V and 2 bases from J; bases unmatched to any gene: 8. Study outcomes and limitations: Researchers could map only a minor fraction of alloreactive clones to unstimulated subsets.

A note on this clone: The antigen is undetermined.

TCRdb's copy holds only in-frame clones and misses some; the assay was immunoSEQ multiplex PCR. The sample carries about 50,000 clones, about 88% recorded once. Across a few donor pairs, the naive, memory, effector memory and TEMRA subsets were sequenced without stimulation. The sample consisted of naive CD8+ T cells sorted from blood. The V gene is TRBV6-5, the J gene TRBJ2-5, with 8 positions matching TRBD2. The sequence was collected from a human donor in good health. Here the CDR3 DNA reads TGTGCCAGCAGCAACGGGGGGGGGCTTCAAGAGACCCAGTACTTC. It yields the protein CASSNGGGLQETQYF.